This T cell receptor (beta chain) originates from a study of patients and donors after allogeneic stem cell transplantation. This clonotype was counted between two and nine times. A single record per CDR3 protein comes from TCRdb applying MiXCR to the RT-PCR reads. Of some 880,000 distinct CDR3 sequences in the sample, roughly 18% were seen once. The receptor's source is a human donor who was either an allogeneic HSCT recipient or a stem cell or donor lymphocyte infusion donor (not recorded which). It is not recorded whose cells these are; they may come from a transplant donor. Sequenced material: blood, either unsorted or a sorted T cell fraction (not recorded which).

CDR3 nucleotides: TGCGCCAGCAATAGCGGGGGTAAGGATACGCAGTATTTT. Amino acid sequence: CASNSGGKDTQYF. The J gene is TRBJ2-3, the V gene TRBV5-1; 9 bases fit TRBD2. Germline V gives CDR1 SGHRS, CDR2 YFSETQ. This CDR3 contains 13 residues. The V gene end was trimmed by 6 bases and the J gene end by 6 bases; junction bases not matched to a gene: 5.